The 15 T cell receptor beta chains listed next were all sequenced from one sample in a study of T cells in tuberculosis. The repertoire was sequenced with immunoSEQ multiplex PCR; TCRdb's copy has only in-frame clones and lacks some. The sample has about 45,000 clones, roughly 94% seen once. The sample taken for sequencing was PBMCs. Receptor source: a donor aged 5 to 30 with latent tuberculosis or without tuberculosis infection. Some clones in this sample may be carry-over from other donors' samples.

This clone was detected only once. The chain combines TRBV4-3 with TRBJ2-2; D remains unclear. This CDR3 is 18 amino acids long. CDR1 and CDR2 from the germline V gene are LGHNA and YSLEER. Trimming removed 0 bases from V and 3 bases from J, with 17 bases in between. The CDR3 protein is CASSQDLLYSRYTGELFF. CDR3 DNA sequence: TGCGCCAGCAGCCAAGATCTTTTATATTCGCGGTACACCGGGGAGCTGTTTTTT.

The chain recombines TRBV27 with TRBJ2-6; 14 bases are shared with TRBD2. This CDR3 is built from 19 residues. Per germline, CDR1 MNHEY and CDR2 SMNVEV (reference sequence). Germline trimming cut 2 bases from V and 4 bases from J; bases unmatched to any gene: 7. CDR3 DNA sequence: TGTGCCAGCAGTTTACGATGGGGACTAGCGGGAGCCGGGGCCAACGTCCTGACTTTC. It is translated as CASSLRWGLAGAGANVLTF.

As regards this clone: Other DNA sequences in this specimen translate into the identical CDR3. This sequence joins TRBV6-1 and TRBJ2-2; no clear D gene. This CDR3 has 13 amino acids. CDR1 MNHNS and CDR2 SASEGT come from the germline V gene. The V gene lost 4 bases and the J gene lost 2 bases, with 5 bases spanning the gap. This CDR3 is CASSAVNTGELFF. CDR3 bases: TGTGCCAGCAGTGCCGTAAACACCGGGGAGCTGTTTTTT.

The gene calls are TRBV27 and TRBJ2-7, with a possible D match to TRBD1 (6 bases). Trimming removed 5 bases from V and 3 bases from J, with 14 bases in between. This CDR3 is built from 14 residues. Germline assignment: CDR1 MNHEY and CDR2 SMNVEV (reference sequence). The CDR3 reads CASSPSGADYEQYF. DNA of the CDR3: TGTGCCAGCAGTCCCTCAGGGGCGGACTACGAGCAGTACTTC.

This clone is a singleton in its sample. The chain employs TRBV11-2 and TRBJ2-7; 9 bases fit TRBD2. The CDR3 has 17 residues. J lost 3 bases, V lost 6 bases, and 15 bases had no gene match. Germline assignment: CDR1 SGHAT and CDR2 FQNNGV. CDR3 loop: CASSSLSGTSLYYEQYF. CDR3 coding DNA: TGTGCCAGCAGTTCCCTGTCCGGGACTAGCCTGTACTACGAGCAGTACTTC.

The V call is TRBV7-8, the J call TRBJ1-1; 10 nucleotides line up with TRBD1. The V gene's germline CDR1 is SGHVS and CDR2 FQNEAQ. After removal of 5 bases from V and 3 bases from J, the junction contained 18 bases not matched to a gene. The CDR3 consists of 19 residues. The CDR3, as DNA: TGTGCCAGCAGCCCCCGGGTGGGGACAGGGGTCCCAGAGGACACTGAAGCTTTCTTT. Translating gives CASSPRVGTGVPEDTEAFF.

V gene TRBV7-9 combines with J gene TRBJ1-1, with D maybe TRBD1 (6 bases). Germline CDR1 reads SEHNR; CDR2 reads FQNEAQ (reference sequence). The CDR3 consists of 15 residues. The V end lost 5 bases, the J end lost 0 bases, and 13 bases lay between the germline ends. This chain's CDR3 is CASSQPRDMNTEAFF. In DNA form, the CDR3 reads TGTGCCAGCAGCCAGCCAAGGGACATGAACACTGAAGCTTTCTTT.

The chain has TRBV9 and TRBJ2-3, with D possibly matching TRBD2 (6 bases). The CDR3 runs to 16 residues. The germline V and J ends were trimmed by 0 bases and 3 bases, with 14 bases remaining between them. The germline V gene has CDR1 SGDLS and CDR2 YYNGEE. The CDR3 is CASSVALGRGTDTQYF. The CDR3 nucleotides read TGTGCCAGCAGCGTAGCTCTCGGCCGGGGGACAGATACGCAGTATTTT.

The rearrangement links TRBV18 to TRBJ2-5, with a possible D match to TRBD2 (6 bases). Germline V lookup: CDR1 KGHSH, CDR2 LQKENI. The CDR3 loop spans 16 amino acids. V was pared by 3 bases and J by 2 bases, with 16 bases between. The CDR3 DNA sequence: TGTGCCAGCTCACCCCTCTCGGCGGGGTTACAAGAGACCCAGTACTTC. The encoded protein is CASSPLSAGLQETQYF.

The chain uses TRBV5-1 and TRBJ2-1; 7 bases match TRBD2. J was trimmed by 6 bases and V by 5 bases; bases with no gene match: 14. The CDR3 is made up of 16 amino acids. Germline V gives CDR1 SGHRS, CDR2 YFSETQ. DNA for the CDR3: TGCGCCAGCAGTCTGATAGCGGGCGGGCCCCCCAATGAGCAGTTCTTC. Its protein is CASSLIAGGPPNEQFF.

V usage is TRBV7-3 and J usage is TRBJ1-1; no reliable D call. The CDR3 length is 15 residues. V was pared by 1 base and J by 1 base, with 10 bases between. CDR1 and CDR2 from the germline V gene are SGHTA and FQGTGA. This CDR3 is CASSLNPRPNTEAFF. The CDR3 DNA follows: TGTGCCAGCAGCTTAAATCCGCGTCCGAACACTGAAGCTTTCTTT.

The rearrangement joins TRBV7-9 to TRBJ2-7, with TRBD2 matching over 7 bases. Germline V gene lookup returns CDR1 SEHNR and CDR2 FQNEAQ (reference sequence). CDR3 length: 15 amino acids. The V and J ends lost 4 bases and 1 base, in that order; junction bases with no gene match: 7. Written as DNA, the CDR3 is TGTGCCAGCAGCTCCCTAAGGACTAGTTCCTACGAGCAGTACTTC. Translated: CASSSLRTSSYEQYF.

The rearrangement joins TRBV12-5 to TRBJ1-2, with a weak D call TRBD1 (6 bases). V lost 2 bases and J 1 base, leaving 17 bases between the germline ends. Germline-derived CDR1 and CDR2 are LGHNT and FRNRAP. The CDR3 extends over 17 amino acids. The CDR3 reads CASGLPARTDLNYGYTF. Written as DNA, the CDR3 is TGTGCTAGTGGTTTGCCCGCACGGACAGACCTTAACTATGGCTACACCTTC.

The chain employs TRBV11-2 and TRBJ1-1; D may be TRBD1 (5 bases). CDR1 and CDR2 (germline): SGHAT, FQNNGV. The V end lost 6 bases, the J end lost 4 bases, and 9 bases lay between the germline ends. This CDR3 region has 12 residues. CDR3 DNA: TGTGCCAGCAGGGGGGAGGTCACTGAAGCTTTCTTT. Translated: CASRGEVTEAFF.

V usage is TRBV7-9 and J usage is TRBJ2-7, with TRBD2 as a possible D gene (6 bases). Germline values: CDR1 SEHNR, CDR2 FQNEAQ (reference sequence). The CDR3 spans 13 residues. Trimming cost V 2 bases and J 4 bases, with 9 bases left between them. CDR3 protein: CASSLREVYEQYF. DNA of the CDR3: TGTGCCAGCAGCTTAAGGGAGGTGTACGAGCAGTACTTC.